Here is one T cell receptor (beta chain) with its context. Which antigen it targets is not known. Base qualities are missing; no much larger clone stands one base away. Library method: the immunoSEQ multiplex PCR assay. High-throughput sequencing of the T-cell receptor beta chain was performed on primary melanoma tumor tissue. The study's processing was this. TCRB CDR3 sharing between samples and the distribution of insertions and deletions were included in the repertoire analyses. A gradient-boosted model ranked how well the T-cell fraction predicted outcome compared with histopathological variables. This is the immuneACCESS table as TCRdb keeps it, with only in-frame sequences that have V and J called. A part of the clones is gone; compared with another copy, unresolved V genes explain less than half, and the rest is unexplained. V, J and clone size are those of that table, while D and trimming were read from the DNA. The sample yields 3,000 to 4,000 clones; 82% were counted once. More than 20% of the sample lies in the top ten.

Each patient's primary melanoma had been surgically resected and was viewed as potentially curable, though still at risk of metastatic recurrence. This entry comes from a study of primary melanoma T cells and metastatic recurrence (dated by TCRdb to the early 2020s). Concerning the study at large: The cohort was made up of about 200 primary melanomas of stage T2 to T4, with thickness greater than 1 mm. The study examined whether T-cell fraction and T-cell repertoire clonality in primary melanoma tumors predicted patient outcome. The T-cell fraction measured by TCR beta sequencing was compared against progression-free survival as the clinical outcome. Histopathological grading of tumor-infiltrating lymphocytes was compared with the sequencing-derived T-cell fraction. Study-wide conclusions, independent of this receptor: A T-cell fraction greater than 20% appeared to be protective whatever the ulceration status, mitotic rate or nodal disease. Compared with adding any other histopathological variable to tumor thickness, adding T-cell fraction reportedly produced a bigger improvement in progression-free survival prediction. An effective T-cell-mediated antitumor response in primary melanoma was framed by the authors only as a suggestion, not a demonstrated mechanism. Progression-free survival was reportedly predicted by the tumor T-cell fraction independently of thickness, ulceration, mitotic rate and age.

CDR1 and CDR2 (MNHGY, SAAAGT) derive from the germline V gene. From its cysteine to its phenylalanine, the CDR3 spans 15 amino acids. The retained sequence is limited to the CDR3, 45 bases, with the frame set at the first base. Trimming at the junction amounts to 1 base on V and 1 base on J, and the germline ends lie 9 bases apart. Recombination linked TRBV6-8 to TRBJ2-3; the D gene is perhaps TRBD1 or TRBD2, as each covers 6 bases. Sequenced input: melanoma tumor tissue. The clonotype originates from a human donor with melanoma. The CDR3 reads CASSYYRGGTDTQYF. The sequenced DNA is TGTGCCAGCAGTTACTATAGGGGGGGCACAGATACGCAGTATTTT.